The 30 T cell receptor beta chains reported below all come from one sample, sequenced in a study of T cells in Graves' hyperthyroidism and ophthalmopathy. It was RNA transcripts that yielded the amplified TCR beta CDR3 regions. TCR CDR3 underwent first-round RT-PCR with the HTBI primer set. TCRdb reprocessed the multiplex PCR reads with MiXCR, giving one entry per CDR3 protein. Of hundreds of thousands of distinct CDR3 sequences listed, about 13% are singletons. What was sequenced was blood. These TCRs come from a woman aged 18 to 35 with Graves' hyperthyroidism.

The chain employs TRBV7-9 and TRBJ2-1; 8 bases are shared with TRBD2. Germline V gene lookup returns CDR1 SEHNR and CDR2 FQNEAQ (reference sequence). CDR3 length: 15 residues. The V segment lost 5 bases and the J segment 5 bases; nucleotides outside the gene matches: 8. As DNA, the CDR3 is TGTGCCAGCAGCGTGACGGGGGGGCTTAACAATGAGCAGTTCTTC. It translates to CASSVTGGLNNEQFF.

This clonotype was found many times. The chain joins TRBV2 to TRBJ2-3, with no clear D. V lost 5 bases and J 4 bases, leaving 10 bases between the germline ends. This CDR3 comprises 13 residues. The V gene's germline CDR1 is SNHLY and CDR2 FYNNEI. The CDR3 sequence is CASSNHGADTQYF. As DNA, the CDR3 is TGTGCCAGCAGTAACCATGGTGCAGATACGCAGTATTTT.

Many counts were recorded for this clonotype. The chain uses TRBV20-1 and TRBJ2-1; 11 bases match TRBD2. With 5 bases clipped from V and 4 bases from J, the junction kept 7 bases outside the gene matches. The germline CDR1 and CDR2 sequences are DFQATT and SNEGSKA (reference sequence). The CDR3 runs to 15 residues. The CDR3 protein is CSAGRLAGIYNEQFF. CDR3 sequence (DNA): TGCAGTGCTGGGAGACTAGCGGGAATATACAATGAGCAGTTCTTC.

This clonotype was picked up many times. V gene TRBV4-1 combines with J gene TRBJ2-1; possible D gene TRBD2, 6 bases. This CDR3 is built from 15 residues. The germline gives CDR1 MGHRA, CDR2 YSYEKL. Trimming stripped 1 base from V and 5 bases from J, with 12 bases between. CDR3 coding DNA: TGCGCCAGCAGCCAAGTACGGGGGACCCACAATGAGCAGTTCTTC. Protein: CASSQVRGTHNEQFF.

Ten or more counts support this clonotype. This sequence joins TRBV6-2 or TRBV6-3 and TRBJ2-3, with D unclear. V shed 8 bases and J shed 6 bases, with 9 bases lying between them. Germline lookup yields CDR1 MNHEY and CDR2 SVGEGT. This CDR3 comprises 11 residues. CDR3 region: CASGVSDTQYF. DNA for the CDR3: TGTGCCAGCGGGGTCTCGGATACGCAGTATTTT.

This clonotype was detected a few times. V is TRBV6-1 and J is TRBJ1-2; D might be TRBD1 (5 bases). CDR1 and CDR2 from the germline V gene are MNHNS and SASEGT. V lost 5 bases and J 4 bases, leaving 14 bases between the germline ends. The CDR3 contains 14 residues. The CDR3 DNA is TGTGCCAGCAGTTATTCCCCTCAGGGCTATGGCTACACCTTC. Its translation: CASSYSPQGYGYTF.

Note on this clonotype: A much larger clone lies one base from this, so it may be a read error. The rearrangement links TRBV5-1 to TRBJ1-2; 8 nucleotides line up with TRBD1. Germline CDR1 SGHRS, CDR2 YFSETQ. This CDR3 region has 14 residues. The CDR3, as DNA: TGCGCCAGCAGCCGCGGACAGGGTAACTATGGCTACGCCTTC. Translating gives CASSRGQGNYGYAF. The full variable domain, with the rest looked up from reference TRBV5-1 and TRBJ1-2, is KAGVTQTPRYLIKTRGQQVTLSCSPISGHRSVSWYQQTPGQGLQFLFEYFSETQRNKGNFPGRFSGRQFSNSRSEMNVSTLELGDSALYLCASSRGQGNYGYAFGSGTRLTVV.

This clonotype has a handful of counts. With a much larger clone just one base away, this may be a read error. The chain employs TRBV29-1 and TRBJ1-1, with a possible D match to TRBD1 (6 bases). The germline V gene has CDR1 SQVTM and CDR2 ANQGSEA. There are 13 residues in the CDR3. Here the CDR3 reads CSVHGQRNTETFF. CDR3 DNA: TGCAGCGTTCACGGACAGAGGAACACTGAAACTTTCTTT.

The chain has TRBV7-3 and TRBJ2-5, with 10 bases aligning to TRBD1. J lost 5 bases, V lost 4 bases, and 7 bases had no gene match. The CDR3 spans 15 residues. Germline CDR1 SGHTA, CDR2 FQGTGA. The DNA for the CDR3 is TGTGCCAGCAGCTCGACAGGGGGCAACGCGGAGACCCAGTACTTC. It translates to CASSSTGGNAETQYF.

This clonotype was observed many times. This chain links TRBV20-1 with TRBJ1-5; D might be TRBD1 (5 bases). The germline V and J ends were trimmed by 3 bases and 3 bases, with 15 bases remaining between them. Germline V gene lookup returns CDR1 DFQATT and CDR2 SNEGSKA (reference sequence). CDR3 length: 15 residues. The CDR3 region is CSASRSRVDNQPQHF. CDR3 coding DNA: TGCAGTGCTAGTCGGTCCAGGGTTGACAATCAGCCCCAGCATTTT.

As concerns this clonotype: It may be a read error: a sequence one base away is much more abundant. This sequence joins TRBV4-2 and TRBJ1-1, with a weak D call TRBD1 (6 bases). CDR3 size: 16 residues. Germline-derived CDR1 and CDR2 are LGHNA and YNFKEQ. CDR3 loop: CASSQDNRVQNAEAFF. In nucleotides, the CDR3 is TGTGCCAGCAGCCAAGATAACAGGGTCCAGAACGCTGAAGCTTTCTTT.

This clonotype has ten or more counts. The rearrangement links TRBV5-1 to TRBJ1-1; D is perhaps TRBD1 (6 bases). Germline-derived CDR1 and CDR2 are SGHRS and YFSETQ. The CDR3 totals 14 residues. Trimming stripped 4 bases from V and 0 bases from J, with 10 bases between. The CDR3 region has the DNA TGCGCCAGCAGCAGGGGGACTTTGAACACTGAAGCTTTCTTT. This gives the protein CASSRGTLNTEAFF.

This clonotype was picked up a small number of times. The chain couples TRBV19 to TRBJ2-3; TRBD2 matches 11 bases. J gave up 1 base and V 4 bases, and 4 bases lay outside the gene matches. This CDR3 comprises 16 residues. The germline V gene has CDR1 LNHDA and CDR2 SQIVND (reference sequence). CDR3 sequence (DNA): TGTGCCAGTAGTACCGGGACTAGCGGACGCACAGATACGCAGTATTTT. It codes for CASSTGTSGRTDTQYF.

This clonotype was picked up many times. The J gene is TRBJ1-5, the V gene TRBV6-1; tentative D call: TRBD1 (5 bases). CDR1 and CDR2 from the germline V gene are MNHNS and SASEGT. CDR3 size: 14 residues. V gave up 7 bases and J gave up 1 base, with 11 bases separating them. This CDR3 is CASKGIASNQPQHF. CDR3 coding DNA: TGTGCCAGCAAGGGGATAGCAAGCAATCAGCCCCAGCATTTT.

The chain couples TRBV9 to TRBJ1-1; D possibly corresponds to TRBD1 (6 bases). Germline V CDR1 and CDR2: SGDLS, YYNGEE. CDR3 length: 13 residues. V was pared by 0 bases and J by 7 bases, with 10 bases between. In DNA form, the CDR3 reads TGTGCCAGCAGCGTAGAGGGGGGCAGTGAAGCTTTCTTT. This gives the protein CASSVEGGSEAFF.

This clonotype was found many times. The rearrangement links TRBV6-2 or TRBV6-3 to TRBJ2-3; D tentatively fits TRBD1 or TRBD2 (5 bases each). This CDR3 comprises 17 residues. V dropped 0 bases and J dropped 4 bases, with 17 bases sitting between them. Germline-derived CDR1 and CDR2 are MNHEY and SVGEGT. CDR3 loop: CASSYSKTSGTPDTQYF. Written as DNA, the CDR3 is TGTGCCAGCAGTTACTCGAAAACCTCAGGGACCCCAGATACGCAGTATTTT.

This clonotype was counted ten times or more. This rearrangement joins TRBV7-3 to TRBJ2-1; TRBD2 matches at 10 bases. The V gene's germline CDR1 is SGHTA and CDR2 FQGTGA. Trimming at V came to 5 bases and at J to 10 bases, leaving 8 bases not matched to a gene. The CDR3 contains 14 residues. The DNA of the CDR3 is TGTGCCAGCAGCCTAGCGGGAGATCAACAGGAGCAGTTCTTC. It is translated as CASSLAGDQQEQFF.

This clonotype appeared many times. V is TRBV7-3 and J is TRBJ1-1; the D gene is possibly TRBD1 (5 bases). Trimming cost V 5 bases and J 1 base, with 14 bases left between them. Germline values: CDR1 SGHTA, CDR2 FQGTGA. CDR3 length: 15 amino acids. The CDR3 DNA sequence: TGTGCCAGCAGCCGGGAGGGACCGGAGAACACTGAAGCTTTCTTT. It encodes CASSREGPENTEAFF.

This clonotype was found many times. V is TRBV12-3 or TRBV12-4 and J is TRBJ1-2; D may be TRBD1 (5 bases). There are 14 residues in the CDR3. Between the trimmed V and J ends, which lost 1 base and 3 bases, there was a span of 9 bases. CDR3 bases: TGTGCCAGCAGTTTAGGGGGCGCGGACTATGGCTACACCTTC. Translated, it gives CASSLGGADYGYTF.

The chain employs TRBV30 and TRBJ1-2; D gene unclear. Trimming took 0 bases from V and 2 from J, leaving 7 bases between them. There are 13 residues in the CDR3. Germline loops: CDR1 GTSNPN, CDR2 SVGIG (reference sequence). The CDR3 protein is CAWSVGPNYGYTF. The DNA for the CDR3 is TGTGCCTGGAGTGTTGGGCCGAACTATGGCTACACCTTC.

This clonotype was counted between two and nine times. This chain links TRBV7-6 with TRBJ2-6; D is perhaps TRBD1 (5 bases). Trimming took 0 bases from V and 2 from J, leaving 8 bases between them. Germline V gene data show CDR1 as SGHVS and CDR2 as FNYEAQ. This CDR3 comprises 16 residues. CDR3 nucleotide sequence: TGTGCCAGCAGCTTAGCCCCCAGGGCTGGGGCCAACGTCCTGACTTTC. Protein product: CASSLAPRAGANVLTF.

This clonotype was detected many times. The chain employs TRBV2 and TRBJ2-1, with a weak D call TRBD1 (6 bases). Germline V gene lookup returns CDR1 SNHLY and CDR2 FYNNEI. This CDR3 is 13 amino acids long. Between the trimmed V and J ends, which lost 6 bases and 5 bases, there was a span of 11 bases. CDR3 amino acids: CASRVAGDNEQFF. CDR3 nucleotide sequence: TGTGCCAGCAGAGTAGCAGGGGACAATGAGCAGTTCTTC.

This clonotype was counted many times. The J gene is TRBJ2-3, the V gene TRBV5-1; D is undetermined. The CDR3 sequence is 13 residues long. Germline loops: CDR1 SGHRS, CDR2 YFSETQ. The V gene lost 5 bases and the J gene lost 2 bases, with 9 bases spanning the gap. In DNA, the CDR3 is TGCGCCAGCAGTGTTGGGCTCACAGATACGCAGTATTTT. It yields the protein CASSVGLTDTQYF.

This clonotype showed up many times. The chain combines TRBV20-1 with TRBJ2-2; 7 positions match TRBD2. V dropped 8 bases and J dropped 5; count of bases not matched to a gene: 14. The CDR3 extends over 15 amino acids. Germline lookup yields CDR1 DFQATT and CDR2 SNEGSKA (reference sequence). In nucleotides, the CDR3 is TGCAGTCCCCACACCCCGGGGGGTCGGACCGGGGAGCTGTTTTTT. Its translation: CSPHTPGGRTGELFF.

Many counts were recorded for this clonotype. The CDR3 nucleotides read TGTGCCAGCTCACCTACCGGGACAGGAGATTCAAACACCATATATTTT. Its translation is CASSPTGTGDSNTIYF. V usage is TRBV18 and J usage is TRBJ1-3, with 8 positions matching TRBD1. The CDR3 is 16 amino acids. Germline loops: CDR1 KGHSH, CDR2 LQKENI. The J segment lost 6 bases and the V segment lost 3 bases, leaving 10 bases of the junction unmatched.

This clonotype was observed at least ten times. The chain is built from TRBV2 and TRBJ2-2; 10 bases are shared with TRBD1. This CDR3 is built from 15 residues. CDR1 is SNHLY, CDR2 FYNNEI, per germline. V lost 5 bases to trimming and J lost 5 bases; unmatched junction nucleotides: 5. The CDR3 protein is CASSSWTGGTGELFF. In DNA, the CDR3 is TGTGCCAGCAGTTCGTGGACAGGGGGTACCGGGGAGCTGTTTTTT.

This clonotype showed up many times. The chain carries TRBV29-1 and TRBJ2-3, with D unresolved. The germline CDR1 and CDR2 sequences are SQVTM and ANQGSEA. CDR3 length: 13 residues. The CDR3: CSVRGPLRDTQYF. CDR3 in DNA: TGCAGTGTGCGAGGTCCGTTGAGGGATACGCAGTATTTT.

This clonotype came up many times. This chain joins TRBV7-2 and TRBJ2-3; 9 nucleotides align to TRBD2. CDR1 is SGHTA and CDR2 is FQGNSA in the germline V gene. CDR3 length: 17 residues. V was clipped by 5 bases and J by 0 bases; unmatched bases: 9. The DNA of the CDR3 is TGTGCCAGCAGCAAGAACTTAGCGGGAGTTAGCACAGATACGCAGTATTTT. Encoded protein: CASSKNLAGVSTDTQYF.

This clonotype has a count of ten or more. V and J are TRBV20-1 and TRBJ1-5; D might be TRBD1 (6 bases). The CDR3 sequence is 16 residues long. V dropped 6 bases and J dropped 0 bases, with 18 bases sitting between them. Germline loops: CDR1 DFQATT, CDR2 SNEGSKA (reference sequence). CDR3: CSAKTGTPYSNQPQHF. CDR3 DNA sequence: TGCAGTGCCAAGACCGGGACACCGTATAGCAATCAGCCCCAGCATTTT.

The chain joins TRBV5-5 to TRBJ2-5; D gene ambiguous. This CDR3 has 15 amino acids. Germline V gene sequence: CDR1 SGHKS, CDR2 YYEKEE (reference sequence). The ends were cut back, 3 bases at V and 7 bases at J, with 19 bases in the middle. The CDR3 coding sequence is TGTGCCAGCAGCTCCGACTTGTTGATTTCGAGGACCCAGTACTTC. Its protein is CASSSDLLISRTQYF. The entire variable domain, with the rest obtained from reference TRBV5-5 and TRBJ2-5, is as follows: DAGVTQSPTHLIKTRGQQVTLRCSPISGHKSVSWYQQVLGQGPQFIFQYYEKEERGRGNFPDRFSARQFPNYSSELNVNALLLGDSALYLCASSSDLLISRTQYFGPGTRLLVL.